One and the same sample provided the 20 T cell receptor beta chains below, sequenced in a study of blood T cell repertoires in COVID-19. Clones were sequenced by immunoSEQ multiplex PCR, and TCRdb holds only the in-frame ones, with some missing. This table has about 240,000 clones, roughly 80% appearing once. Sequencing was performed on peripheral blood. The receptor source for this set is a woman aged 80 or older with acute or convalescent COVID-19.

The CDR3 loop reads CASRADRGHGELFF. The CDR3 DNA is TGTGCCAGCAGAGCGGACAGGGGGCACGGGGAGCTGTTTTTT. V is TRBV2 and J is TRBJ2-2; TRBD1 agrees at 11 bases. CDR1 SNHLY and CDR2 FYNNEI come from the germline V gene. This CDR3 is built from 14 residues. V gave up 6 bases and J gave up 7 bases; unmatched junction bases: 4.

Here the CDR3 DNA reads TGTGCCAGCAGCTTACAGGGCGACGAGCAGTACTTC. It encodes CASSLQGDEQYF. V is TRBV5-6 and J is TRBJ2-7; D is perhaps TRBD1 (6 bases). The CDR3 length is 12 residues. From germline, CDR1 is SGHDT and CDR2 YYEEEE. The germline V and J ends were trimmed by 2 bases and 5 bases, with 8 bases remaining between them.

CDR3 nucleotide sequence: TGTGCCAGCAGCCAGGGCTCTTGGGGACCAGGGGGTTCACCCCTCCACTTT. Protein: CASSQGSWGPGGSPLHF. The chain joins TRBV3-1 (or the pseudogene TRBV3-2) to TRBJ1-6; 7 bases match TRBD1. Germline loops: CDR1 LGHDT, CDR2 YNNKEL (reference sequence). The CDR3 sequence is 17 residues long. V trimming: 3 bases; J trimming: 9 bases; junction bases outside the gene matches: 14.

V is TRBV19 and J is TRBJ1-1; 9 bases match TRBD1. The germline V gene has CDR1 LNHDA and CDR2 SQIVND (reference sequence). CDR3 size: 16 residues. V gave up 5 bases and J gave up 10 bases; unmatched junction bases: 17. The CDR3 sequence: CASSLSGTGSVGSAFF. The DNA of the CDR3 is TGTGCCAGTAGTCTCTCCGGGACAGGGTCAGTTGGTTCAGCTTTCTTT.

The V gene is TRBV7-6, the J gene TRBJ2-3; 13 nucleotides agree with TRBD2. The CDR3 is 16 residues long. Per the germline V gene, CDR1 is SGHVS and CDR2 is FNYEAQ. Losses at the gene ends were 5 bases for V and 2 bases for J; bases not matched to a gene: 4. CDR3 coding DNA: TGTGCCAGCAGCCCGACTAGCGGGGGGCTCACAGATACGCAGTATTTT. Its protein product is CASSPTSGGLTDTQYF.

This chain connects TRBV19 to TRBJ1-2; no definite D call. The CDR3 has 10 amino acids. V lost 6 bases, J lost 6 bases, and 5 bases lay in between. CDR1 and CDR2 from the germline V gene are LNHDA and SQIVND (reference sequence). Here the CDR3 reads CASSGNGYTF. CDR3 DNA sequence: TGTGCCAGTAGCGGGAATGGCTACACCTTC. Full variable domain (outside the CDR3, taken from reference TRBV19 and TRBJ1-2): DGGITQSPKYLFRKEGQNVTLSCEQNLNHDAMYWYRQDPGQGLRLIYYSQIVNDFQKGDIAEGYSVSREKKESFPLTVTSAQKNPTAFYLCASSGNGYTFGSGTRLTVV.

V usage is TRBV6-5 and J usage is TRBJ1-5; D uncertain. This CDR3 has 16 residues. From germline, CDR1 is MNHEY and CDR2 SVGAGI. Trimming removed 0 bases from V and 0 bases from J, with 9 bases in between. DNA for the CDR3: TGTGCCAGCAGTTACTCCCCGGGTTCTAGCAATCAGCCCCAGCATTTT. Its translation: CASSYSPGSSNQPQHF.

The chain has TRBV28 and TRBJ2-7; 11 positions agree with TRBD1. Per germline, CDR1 MDHEN and CDR2 SYDVKM. V lost 4 bases to trimming and J lost 4 bases; unmatched junction nucleotides: 3. This CDR3 spans 14 amino acids. The CDR3 sequence is CASSWTGGRYEQYF. The CDR3 DNA reads as TGTGCCAGCAGTTGGACAGGGGGCAGGTACGAGCAGTACTTC.

The V and J genes are TRBV5-1 and TRBJ1-4, with D possibly TRBD1 on 5 matching bases. Deletions cut 4 bases from V and 4 bases from J, with 17 bases between. This CDR3 is built from 16 residues. Germline CDR1 and CDR2: SGHRS and YFSETQ. The CDR3 spells CASSPRGRDFNEKLFF. Here the CDR3 DNA reads TGCGCCAGCAGCCCCAGAGGCCGGGACTTTAATGAAAAACTGTTTTTT.

This clone was detected ten times or more. The chain couples TRBV18 to TRBJ2-2; D uncertain. Germline CDR1 and CDR2: KGHSH and LQKENI. The V end lost 1 base, the J end lost 4 bases, and 16 bases lay between the germline ends. The CDR3 runs to 17 residues. The CDR3 DNA reads as TGTGCCAGCTCACCACGGTCCCAATCCCAGGTCACCGGGGAGCTGTTTTTT. Amino acid sequence: CASSPRSQSQVTGELFF.

V is TRBV5-6 and J is TRBJ1-5; perhaps TRBD1 as D (6 bases). This CDR3 is built from 13 residues. The V gene lost 3 bases and the J gene lost 4 bases, with 8 bases spanning the gap. Germline lookup yields CDR1 SGHDT and CDR2 YYEEEE. The CDR3 reads CASSSQGNQPQHF. CDR3 sequence (DNA): TGTGCCAGCAGCTCACAGGGAAATCAGCCCCAGCATTTT.

The chain links TRBV30 to TRBJ1-1; no definite D call. V lost 0 bases and J lost 1, with 9 bases in between. CDR3 length: 14 amino acids. Germline V gene data show CDR1 as GTSNPN and CDR2 as SVGIG (reference sequence). The CDR3 loop reads CAWSVTRRNTEAFF. In DNA, the CDR3 is TGTGCCTGGAGTGTAACGCGGAGGAACACTGAAGCTTTCTTT.

J is TRBJ2-2 and V is TRBV6-5; 9 bases agree with TRBD1. J was trimmed by 0 bases and V by 4 bases; bases with no gene match: 0. CDR3 size: 15 residues. Germline CDR1 and CDR2: MNHEY and SVGAGI. CDR3 region: CASSWTGANTGELFF. The CDR3 DNA sequence: TGTGCCAGCAGTTGGACAGGGGCGAACACCGGGGAGCTGTTTTTT.

About this clone: Distinct nucleotide sequences in the sample also encode this CDR3. The chain joins TRBV3-1 (or the pseudogene TRBV3-2) to TRBJ1-5, with 9 bases aligning to TRBD1. The length of the CDR3 is 14 residues. Germline-derived CDR1 and CDR2 are LGHDT and YNNKEL (reference sequence). The ends lost 4 bases at V and 4 bases at J; junction bases unmatched: 2. The DNA for the CDR3 is TGTGCCAGCAGCCCAGGGACAGGGAATCAGCCCCAGCATTTT. This translates into CASSPGTGNQPQHF.

V is TRBV5-1 and J is TRBJ1-3, with 9 bases matching TRBD1. CDR1 is SGHRS and CDR2 is YFSETQ in the germline V gene. V dropped 4 bases and J dropped 8; count of bases not matched to a gene: 7. The CDR3 totals 14 residues. The CDR3: CASSLTGGSDTIYF. The CDR3 DNA reads as TGCGCCAGCAGCCTGACAGGGGGATCAGACACCATATATTTT.

The gene calls are TRBV25-1 and TRBJ1-5; D not certain. V dropped 6 bases and J dropped 1 base, with 4 bases sitting between them. The CDR3 is 12 residues long. Germline CDR1 is MGHDK and CDR2 is SYGVNS. This CDR3 is CASSGSNQPQHF. The CDR3 DNA reads as TGTGCCAGCAGCGGGAGCAATCAGCCCCAGCATTTT.

This chain joins TRBV18 and TRBJ1-3, with a tentative D call TRBD1 (5 bases). The V gene's germline CDR1 is KGHSH and CDR2 LQKENI. Trimming pared 5 bases from V and 8 bases from J, leaving 13 bases between. The CDR3 has 13 residues. CDR3: CASSTGIQDTIYF. Here the CDR3 DNA reads TGTGCCAGCTCAACAGGAATTCAGGACACCATATATTTT. The full variable domain, completed using reference TRBV18 and TRBJ1-3, is NAGVMQNPRHLVRRRGQEARLRCSPMKGHSHVYWYRQLPEEGLKFMVYLQKENIIDESGMPKERFSAEFPKEGPSILRIQQVVRGDSAAYFCASSTGIQDTIYFGEGSWLTVV.

This chain uses TRBV9 with TRBJ1-6, with TRBD1 as a possible D gene (5 bases). The CDR3 has 16 residues. Trimming pared 3 bases from V and 0 bases from J, leaving 10 bases between. CDR1 is SGDLS and CDR2 is YYNGEE in the germline V gene. CDR3 sequence: CASSAGESSYNSPLHF. The CDR3, as DNA: TGTGCCAGCAGCGCGGGGGAGAGCTCCTATAATTCACCCCTCCACTTT. The full variable domain, in which reference TRBV9 and TRBJ1-6 provide the parts outside the CDR3, is DSGVTQTPKHLITATGQRVTLRCSPRSGDLSVYWYQQSLDQGLQFLIQYYNGEERAKGNILERFSAQQFPDLHSELNLSSLELGDSALYFCASSAGESSYNSPLHFGNGTRLTVT.

The V call is TRBV7-9, the J call TRBJ1-1, with D tentatively TRBD1 (5 bases). With 3 bases removed from V and 1 base from J, the gap between germline ends came to 9 bases. Germline V gene data show CDR1 as SEHNR and CDR2 as FQNEAQ (reference sequence). This CDR3 is 14 amino acids long. DNA of the CDR3: TGTGCCAGCAGCTTGCCAGGGCAGAACACTGAAGCTTTCTTT. This codes for CASSLPGQNTEAFF.

The J gene is TRBJ2-7, the V gene TRBV28, with 14 positions matching TRBD2. The CDR3 runs to 18 residues. Germline lookup yields CDR1 MDHEN and CDR2 SYDVKM. V lost 6 bases to trimming and J lost 0 bases; unmatched junction nucleotides: 10. Here the CDR3 reads CASRDEGLAGAGSYEQYF. CDR3 DNA: TGTGCCAGCAGGGATGAGGGACTAGCGGGGGCAGGCTCCTACGAGCAGTACTTC.